The clone carrying this T cell receptor (beta chain) has only a few counts. The V gene end was trimmed by 8 bases and the J gene end by 6 bases; junction bases not matched to a gene: 7. The CDR3 contains 14 residues. Germline values: CDR1 LNHDA, CDR2 SQIVND (reference sequence). The data belong to a study of sequential checkpoint blockade in melanoma. The method was immunoSEQ multiplex PCR; TCRdb's version includes in-frame clones alone and lacks a portion of them. Of about 18,000 clones in the sample, roughly 28% were seen once. Treatment given: randomized to nivolumab then ipilimumab (arm A) or the reverse (arm B).

The specimen comprised tumor tissue (inferred from file names), sampled from a patient given nivolumab and ipilimumab in sequence. The gene calls are TRBV19 and TRBJ1-6; the match to TRBD1 covers 7 bases. The receptor's source is a human donor with melanoma. The CDR3 is CASGTVGFNSPLHF. CDR3 nucleotides: TGTGCCAGTGGGACAGTCGGATTTAATTCACCCCTCCACTTT.